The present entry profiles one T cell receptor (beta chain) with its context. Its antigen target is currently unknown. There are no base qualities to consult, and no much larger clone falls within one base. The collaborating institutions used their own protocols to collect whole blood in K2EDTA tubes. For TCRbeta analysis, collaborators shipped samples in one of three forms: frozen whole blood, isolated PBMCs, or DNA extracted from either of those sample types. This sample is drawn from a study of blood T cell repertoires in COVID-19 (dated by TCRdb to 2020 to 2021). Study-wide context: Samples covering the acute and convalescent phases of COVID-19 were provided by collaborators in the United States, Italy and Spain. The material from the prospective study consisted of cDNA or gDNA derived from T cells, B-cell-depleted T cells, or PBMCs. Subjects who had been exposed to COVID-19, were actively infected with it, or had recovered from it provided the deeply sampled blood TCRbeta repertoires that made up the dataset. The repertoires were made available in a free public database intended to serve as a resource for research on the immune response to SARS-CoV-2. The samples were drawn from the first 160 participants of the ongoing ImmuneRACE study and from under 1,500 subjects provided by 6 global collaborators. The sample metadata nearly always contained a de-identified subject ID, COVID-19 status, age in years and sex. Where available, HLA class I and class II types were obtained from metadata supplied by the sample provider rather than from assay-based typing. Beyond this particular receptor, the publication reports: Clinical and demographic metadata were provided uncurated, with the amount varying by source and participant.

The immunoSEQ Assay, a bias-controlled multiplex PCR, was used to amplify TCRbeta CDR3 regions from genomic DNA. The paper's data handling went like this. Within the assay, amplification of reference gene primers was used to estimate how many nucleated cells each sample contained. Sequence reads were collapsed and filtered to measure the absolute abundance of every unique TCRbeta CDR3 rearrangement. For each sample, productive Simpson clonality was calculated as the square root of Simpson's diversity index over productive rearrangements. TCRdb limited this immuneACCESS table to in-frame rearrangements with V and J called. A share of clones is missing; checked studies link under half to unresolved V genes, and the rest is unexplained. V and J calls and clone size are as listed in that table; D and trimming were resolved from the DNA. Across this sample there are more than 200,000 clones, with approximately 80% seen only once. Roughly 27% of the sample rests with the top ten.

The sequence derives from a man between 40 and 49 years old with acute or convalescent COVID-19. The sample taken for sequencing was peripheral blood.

CDR3 sequence: CASSHQHGRGWGQETQYF. The DNA sequence reads TGTGCCAGCAGCCATCAGCATGGACGGGGTTGGGGACAAGAGACCCAGTACTTC. The chain couples TRBV3-1 (or the pseudogene TRBV3-2) to TRBJ2-5; the D gene is perhaps TRBD2, on 5 matching bases. The germline V gene (reference sequence) gives CDR1 as LGHDT and CDR2 as YNNKEL. Taken from cysteine to phenylalanine, the CDR3 has 18 residues. The kept DNA is CDR3 alone, 54 bases in frame from the first base. V was cut back by 3 bases and J by 2 bases, leaving a gap of 22 bases between them.